Below are 23 T cell receptor beta chains sequenced from a single sample in a study of CD8+ T cells in alopecia areata. Reverse transcription of extracted RNA yielded cDNA, which provided the sequencing template. The table came from immunoSEQ multiplex PCR; TCRdb's copy has only in-frame clones and leaves some out. Altogether 100,000 to 150,000 clones are present, approximately 60% being singletons, with the ten largest covering 4.5% to 6%. Described treatment: oral pan-JAK inhibitor, 5-10 mg twice daily. The sequencing used CD4+ T cells sorted from blood, collected at week 4, from a patient treated with tofacitinib. These receptors were obtained from a human donor with alopecia areata.

The rearrangement uses TRBV29-1 and TRBJ2-5; D not certain. Germline V gene lookup returns CDR1 SQVTM and CDR2 ANQGSEA. Trimming took off 0 bases at V and 4 bases at J, with 3 bases between the two ends. The CDR3 is 11 amino acids. CDR3: CSVEEGETQYF. The CDR3, as DNA: TGCAGCGTTGAAGAAGGAGAGACCCAGTACTTC. Using reference TRBV29-1 and TRBJ2-5 for the parts outside the CDR3, the full variable domain is SAVISQKPSRDICQRGTSLTIQCQVDSQVTMMFWYRQQPGQSLTLIATANQGSEATYESGFVIDKFPISRPNLTFSTLTVSNMSPEDSSIYLCSVEEGETQYFGPGTRLLVL.

The chain employs TRBV29-1 and TRBJ1-2; TRBD1 agrees at 9 bases. The CDR3 is made up of 14 amino acids. With 4 bases clipped from V and 2 bases from J, the junction kept 5 bases outside the gene matches. CDR1 and CDR2 (germline): SQVTM, ANQGSEA. CDR3 amino acids: CSVASGQGNYGYTF. CDR3 nucleotide sequence: TGCAGCGTTGCGTCCGGACAGGGGAACTATGGCTACACCTTC. Based on the CDR3 plus reference TRBV29-1 and TRBJ1-2, the full variable domain is SAVISQKPSRDICQRGTSLTIQCQVDSQVTMMFWYRQQPGQSLTLIATANQGSEATYESGFVIDKFPISRPNLTFSTLTVSNMSPEDSSIYLCSVASGQGNYGYTFGSGTRLTVV.

This clone has just a few counts. This chain connects TRBV19 to TRBJ1-5, with D unresolved. With 5 bases removed from V and 2 bases from J, the gap between germline ends came to 7 bases. This CDR3 comprises 13 residues. Germline assignment: CDR1 LNHDA and CDR2 SQIVND (reference sequence). This chain's CDR3 is CASSGSGNQPQHF. For the CDR3, the DNA is TGTGCCAGTAGTGGGTCGGGCAATCAGCCCCAGCATTTT.

This sequence joins TRBV4-3 and TRBJ2-1; D is unclear. The CDR3 has 15 amino acids. Germline lookup yields CDR1 LGHNA and CDR2 YSLEER. Trimming pared 0 bases from V and 4 bases from J, leaving 10 bases between. CDR3 in amino acids: CASSQDDGRYNEQFF. CDR3 nucleotide sequence: TGCGCCAGCAGCCAAGATGACGGAAGATACAATGAGCAGTTCTTC.

This clone was detected only a few times. The chain employs TRBV14 and TRBJ2-6; 12 positions agree with TRBD2. The V gene's germline CDR1 is SGHDN and CDR2 FVKESK. J was trimmed by 2 bases and V by 4 bases; bases with no gene match: 6. The CDR3 length is 18 residues. The DNA for the CDR3 is TGTGCCAGCAGCCGGGGACTAGCGGGTGTAACTGGGGCCAACGTCCTGACTTTC. Amino acids: CASSRGLAGVTGANVLTF.

The CDR3 DNA reads TGTGCCAGCAGCTTAGACGAAGCGGTGCAGTTCTTC. This gives the protein CASSLDEAVQFF. This chain connects TRBV7-9 to TRBJ2-1; tentative D call: TRBD2 (5 bases). The CDR3 is 12 residues long. The germline CDR1 and CDR2 sequences are SEHNR and FQNEAQ (reference sequence). Between the trimmed V and J ends, which lost 1 base and 12 bases, there was a span of 10 bases.

This clone appeared a single time. V gene TRBV5-1 combines with J gene TRBJ2-1; no reliable D call. Germline V CDR1 and CDR2: SGHRS, YFSETQ. V lost 4 bases, J lost 8 bases, and 7 bases lay in between. This CDR3 has 11 amino acids. CDR3: CASSIRDEQFF. As DNA, the CDR3 is TGCGCCAGCAGCATCCGGGATGAGCAGTTCTTC.

This clone was picked up a small number of times. The V and J genes are TRBV11-3 and TRBJ2-3; D remains unclear. V shed 5 bases and J shed 3 bases, with 12 bases lying between them. The germline gives CDR1 SGHNT, CDR2 YENEEA. The CDR3 totals 14 residues. The DNA of the CDR3 is TGTGCCAGCAGCAACGGATATAAGACAGATACGCAGTATTTT. Amino acid sequence: CASSNGYKTDTQYF.

There are a few counts of this clone. The J gene is TRBJ1-1, the V gene TRBV27, with D possibly being TRBD1 (6 bases). CDR1 and CDR2 (germline): MNHEY, SMNVEV (reference sequence). This CDR3 spans 13 amino acids. V lost 2 bases and J 7 bases, leaving 11 bases between the germline ends. In nucleotides, the CDR3 is TGTGCCAGCAGTTTAATGGGGGCAGGTGAAGCTTTCTTT. Encoded protein: CASSLMGAGEAFF.

The chain carries TRBV4-1 and TRBJ1-5; D ambiguous. CDR3 size: 13 residues. Germline values: CDR1 MGHRA, CDR2 YSYEKL. Trimming stripped 5 bases from V and 6 bases from J, with 11 bases between. The CDR3 DNA reads TGCGCCAGCAGCGGGCAGTTGGCTCAGCCCCAGCATTTT. Encoded protein: CASSGQLAQPQHF.

This clone was counted a single time. The chain links TRBV4-3 to TRBJ2-1, with TRBD2 matching 11 bases. The V gene end was trimmed by 3 bases and the J gene end by 5 bases; junction bases not matched to a gene: 3. The CDR3 contains 15 residues. Per germline, CDR1 LGHNA and CDR2 YSLEER. CDR3 DNA sequence: TGCGCCAGCAGCCATTCTAGCGGGGGGAACAATGAGCAGTTCTTC. Amino acids: CASSHSSGGNNEQFF.

This clone has just one count. This chain joins TRBV4-2 and TRBJ2-6; no reliable D call. Trimming stripped 4 bases from V and 1 base from J, with 11 bases between. The germline CDR1 and CDR2 sequences are LGHNA and YNFKEQ. The length of the CDR3 is 16 residues. The CDR3 loop reads CASSLIGDSGANVLTF. The DNA of the CDR3 is TGTGCCAGCAGCCTGATCGGAGATTCTGGGGCCAACGTCCTGACTTTC.

The chain carries TRBV4-1 and TRBJ2-5; 7 bases agree with TRBD2. Trimming took 4 bases from V and 5 from J; bases not matched to a gene: 10. The CDR3 length is 15 residues. The germline V gene encodes CDR1 MGHRA and CDR2 YSYEKL. This CDR3 reads CASSRTSERRETQYF. In DNA form, the CDR3 reads TGCGCCAGCAGCCGTACTAGCGAGAGACGGGAGACCCAGTACTTC.

This chain joins TRBV29-1 and TRBJ1-3; maybe TRBD1 (5 bases). The germline gives CDR1 SQVTM, CDR2 ANQGSEA. This CDR3 has 14 residues. V lost 6 bases and J lost 2, with 14 bases in between. This CDR3 is CSVGTRETGNTIYF. For the CDR3, the DNA is TGCAGCGTAGGAACCAGGGAAACTGGAAACACCATATATTTT.

V gene TRBV7-2 combines with J gene TRBJ2-5; possibly TRBD2 for D (6 bases). CDR1 is SGHTA, CDR2 FQGNSA, per germline. The V end was cut by 7 bases, the J end by 1 base, with 13 bases between. The CDR3 consists of 14 residues. In DNA, the CDR3 is TGTGCCAGCACCAAGAGGGGAGGCCAAGAGACCCAGTACTTC. Protein product: CASTKRGGQETQYF.

The V gene is TRBV7-2, the J gene TRBJ2-5; D is possibly TRBD2 (6 bases). Germline lookup yields CDR1 SGHTA and CDR2 FQGNSA. The CDR3 consists of 16 residues. V shed 5 bases and J shed 1 base, with 17 bases lying between them. The CDR3 DNA sequence: TGTGCCAGCAGCGAATCCACCGGGAGAGGCCAAGAGACCCAGTACTTC. This codes for CASSESTGRGQETQYF.

The rearrangement joins TRBV27 to TRBJ1-2; TRBD1 agrees at 8 bases. Germline CDR1 MNHEY, CDR2 SMNVEV (reference sequence). The CDR3 length is 12 residues. Trimming at V came to 2 bases and at J to 11 bases, leaving 4 bases not matched to a gene. CDR3 sequence (DNA): TGTGCCAGCAGTTTAATTGGACAGGGATACACCTTC. Encoded protein: CASSLIGQGYTF.

CDR3 loop: CASGKWGRVDGYTF. CDR3 nucleotides: TGTGCCAGCGGAAAATGGGGGCGCGTGGATGGCTACACCTTC. The rearrangement links TRBV2 to TRBJ1-2, with D possibly being TRBD1 (6 bases). Germline CDR1 reads SNHLY; CDR2 reads FYNNEI. Trimming stripped 8 bases from V and 6 bases from J, with 19 bases between. The CDR3 is 14 amino acids.

The genes are TRBV13 and TRBJ2-1, with 7 bases identical to TRBD2. Trimming cost V 4 bases and J 4 bases; bases outside gene matches: 10. The CDR3 runs 16 residues. Germline assignment: CDR1 PRHDT and CDR2 FYEKMQ (reference sequence). CDR3 loop: CASSSRDSGPYNEQFF. In DNA form, the CDR3 reads TGTGCCAGCAGCTCCCGTGATAGCGGGCCTTACAATGAGCAGTTCTTC. Together with reference TRBV13 and TRBJ2-1, the CDR3 gives the full variable domain: AAGVIQSPRHLIKEKRETATLKCYPIPRHDTVYWYQQGPGQDPQFLISFYEKMQSDKGSIPDRFSAQQFSDYHSELNMSSLELGDSALYFCASSSRDSGPYNEQFFGPGTRLTVL.

This clone was found a few times. This chain links TRBV9 with TRBJ2-3; TRBD2 matches 11 bases. Germline CDR1 SGDLS, CDR2 YYNGEE. The ends lost 3 bases at V and 4 bases at J; junction bases unmatched: 7. This CDR3 is 16 amino acids long. CDR3 amino acids: CASSAGGSGGADTQYF. CDR3 DNA: TGTGCCAGCAGCGCTGGAGGTAGCGGGGGGGCAGATACGCAGTATTTT.

This clone was found a few times. The CDR3 is CSVEGLGLQLSAQETQYF. In nucleotides, the CDR3 is TGCAGCGTTGAGGGCTTGGGTCTTCAACTATCCGCGCAAGAGACCCAGTACTTC. J is TRBJ2-5 and V is TRBV29-1; D call uncertain. The V gene lost 3 bases and the J gene lost 2 bases, with 25 bases spanning the gap. The CDR3 extends over 18 amino acids. The germline gives CDR1 SQVTM, CDR2 ANQGSEA.

The CDR3 here is CAWSEGADNQPQHF. DNA for the CDR3: TGTGCCTGGAGCGAGGGGGCGGACAATCAGCCCCAGCATTTT. This chain uses TRBV30 with TRBJ1-5, with 7 bases matching TRBD1. This CDR3 region has 14 residues. V dropped 3 bases and J dropped 3; count of bases not matched to a gene: 5. The germline CDR1 and CDR2 sequences are GTSNPN and SVGIG (reference sequence).

The CDR3 spells CASSWGTETYEQYF. CDR3 coding DNA: TGCGCCAGCAGCTGGGGGACAGAAACCTACGAGCAGTACTTC. The rearrangement uses TRBV5-1 and TRBJ2-7, with 7 bases identical to TRBD1. V gave up 3 bases and J gave up 2 bases; unmatched junction bases: 5. Germline lookup yields CDR1 SGHRS and CDR2 YFSETQ. This CDR3 is 14 amino acids long.